This T cell receptor (beta chain) is drawn from a study of breast tumors, draining lymph nodes, adjacent tissues. Whole-study results and caveats: That most tumor T cells come from lymph nodes remained unproven. Tumor and nontumor repertoires were significantly more similar in luminal-like than in basal-like breast cancer. Data fit most tumor T cells coming from lymph node, expanding in tumor. Tumors had less TCR diversity than lymph nodes, more than nontumor tissue.

As to this clonotype: The antigen remains undetermined.

TCRdb ran MiXCR on the multiplex PCR reads and lists one entry per CDR3 protein. The table records more than 12,000 distinct CDR3 sequences, 45% to 70% of them present only once. Trimming shortened V by 4 bases and J by 5 bases, and 9 bases separated the two germline ends. The CDR3 sequence is 14 residues long. Germline CDR1 reads SEHNR; CDR2 reads FQNEAQ (reference sequence). Sequencing used tumor-adjacent breast tissue. The source is a female donor with breast cancer. Some clones in this sample may be carry-over from other donors' samples. The chain is built from TRBV7-9 and TRBJ2-6, with no clear D. CDR3 amino acids: CASSSAYRANVLTF. The CDR3 DNA reads TGTGCCAGCAGCTCAGCCTACCGGGCCAACGTCCTGACTTTC. Supplemented by reference TRBV7-9 and TRBJ2-6, the full variable domain reads DTGVSQNPRHKITKRGQNVTFRCDPISEHNRLYWYRQTLGQGPEFLTYFQNEAQLEKSRLLSDRFSAERPKGSFSTLEIQRTEQGDSAMYLCASSSAYRANVLTFGAGSRLTVL.